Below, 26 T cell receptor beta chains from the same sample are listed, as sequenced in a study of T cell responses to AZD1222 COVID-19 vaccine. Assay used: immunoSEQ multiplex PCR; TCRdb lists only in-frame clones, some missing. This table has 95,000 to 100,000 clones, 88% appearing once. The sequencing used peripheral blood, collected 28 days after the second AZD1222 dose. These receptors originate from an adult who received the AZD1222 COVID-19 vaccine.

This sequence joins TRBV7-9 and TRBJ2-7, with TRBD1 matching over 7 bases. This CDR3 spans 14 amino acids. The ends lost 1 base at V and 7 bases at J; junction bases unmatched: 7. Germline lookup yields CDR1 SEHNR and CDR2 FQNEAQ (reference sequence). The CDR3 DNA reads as TGTGCCAGCAGCTTAGTAGAGGGGGCGAATGAGCAGTACTTC. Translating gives CASSLVEGANEQYF.

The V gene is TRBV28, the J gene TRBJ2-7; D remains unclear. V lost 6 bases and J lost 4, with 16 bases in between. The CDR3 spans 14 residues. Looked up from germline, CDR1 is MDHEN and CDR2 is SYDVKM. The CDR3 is CASSLPLLEYEQYF. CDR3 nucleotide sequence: TGTGCCAGCAGCCTACCCCTTTTGGAGTACGAGCAGTACTTC.

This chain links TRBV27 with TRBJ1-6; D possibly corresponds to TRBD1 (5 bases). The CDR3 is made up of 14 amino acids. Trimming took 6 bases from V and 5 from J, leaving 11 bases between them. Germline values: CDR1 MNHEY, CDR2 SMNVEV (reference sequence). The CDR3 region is CASRRGVDNSPLHF. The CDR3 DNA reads TGTGCCAGCAGGAGAGGGGTAGATAATTCACCCCTCCACTTT.

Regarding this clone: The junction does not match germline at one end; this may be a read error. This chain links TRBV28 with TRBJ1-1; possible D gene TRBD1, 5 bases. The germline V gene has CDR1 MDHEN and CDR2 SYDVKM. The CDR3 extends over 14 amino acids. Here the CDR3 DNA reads TGTGCCAGCAGACGCGGGGGTCCGAACGCTGAAGCTTTCTTT. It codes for CASRRGGPNAEAFF.

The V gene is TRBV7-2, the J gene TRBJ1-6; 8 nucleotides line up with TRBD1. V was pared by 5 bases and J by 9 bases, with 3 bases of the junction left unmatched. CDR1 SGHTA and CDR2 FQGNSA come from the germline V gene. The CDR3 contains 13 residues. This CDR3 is CASSEDRVSPLHF. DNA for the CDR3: TGTGCCAGCAGCGAGGACAGGGTTTCACCCCTCCACTTT.

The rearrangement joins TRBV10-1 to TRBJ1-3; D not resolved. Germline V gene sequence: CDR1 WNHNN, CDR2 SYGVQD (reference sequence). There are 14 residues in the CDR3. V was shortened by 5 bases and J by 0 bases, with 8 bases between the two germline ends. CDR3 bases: TGCGCCAGCAGTCCGGGTTTCTCTGGAAACACCATATATTTT. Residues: CASSPGFSGNTIYF.

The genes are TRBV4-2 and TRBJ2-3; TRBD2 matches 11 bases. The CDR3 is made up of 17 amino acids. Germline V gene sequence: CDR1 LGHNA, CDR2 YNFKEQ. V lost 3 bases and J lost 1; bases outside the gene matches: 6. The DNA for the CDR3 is TGTGCCAGCAGCCAGATACTAGCGGGAGACGGCACAGATACGCAGTATTTT. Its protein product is CASSQILAGDGTDTQYF.

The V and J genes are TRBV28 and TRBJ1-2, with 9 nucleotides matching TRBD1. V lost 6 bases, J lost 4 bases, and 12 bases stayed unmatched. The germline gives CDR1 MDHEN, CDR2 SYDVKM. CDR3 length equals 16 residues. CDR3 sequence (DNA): TGTGCCAGCAGGACGGAGACAGGGGGGGAGTCCTATGGCTACACCTTC. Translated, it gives CASRTETGGESYGYTF.

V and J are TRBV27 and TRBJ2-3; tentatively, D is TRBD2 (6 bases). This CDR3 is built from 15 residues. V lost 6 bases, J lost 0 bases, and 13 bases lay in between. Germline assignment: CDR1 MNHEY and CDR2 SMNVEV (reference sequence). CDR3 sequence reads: CASSSLALSTDTQYF. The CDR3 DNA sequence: TGTGCCAGCAGCTCACTAGCCCTCAGCACAGATACGCAGTATTTT.

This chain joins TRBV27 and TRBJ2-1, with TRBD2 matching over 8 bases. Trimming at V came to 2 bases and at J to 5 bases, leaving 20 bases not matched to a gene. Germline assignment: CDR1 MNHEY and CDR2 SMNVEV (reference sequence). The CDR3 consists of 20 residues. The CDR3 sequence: CASSLRATAHKAGVHNEQFF. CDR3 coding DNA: TGTGCCAGCAGTTTACGGGCGACGGCCCATAAAGCGGGAGTCCACAATGAGCAGTTCTTC.

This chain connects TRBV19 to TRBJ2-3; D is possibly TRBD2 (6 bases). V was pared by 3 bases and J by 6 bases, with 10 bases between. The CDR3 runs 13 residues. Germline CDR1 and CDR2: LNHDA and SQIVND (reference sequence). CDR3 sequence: CASSMNREDTQYF. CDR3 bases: TGTGCCAGTAGTATGAATCGGGAGGATACGCAGTATTTT.

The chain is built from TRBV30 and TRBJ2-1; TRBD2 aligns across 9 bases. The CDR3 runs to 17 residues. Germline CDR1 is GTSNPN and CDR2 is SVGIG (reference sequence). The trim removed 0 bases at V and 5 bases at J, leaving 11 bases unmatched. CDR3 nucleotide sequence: TGTGCCTGGAGTGTACTTAGCGGGAGAGGATCCCACAATGAGCAGTTCTTC. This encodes CAWSVLSGRGSHNEQFF.

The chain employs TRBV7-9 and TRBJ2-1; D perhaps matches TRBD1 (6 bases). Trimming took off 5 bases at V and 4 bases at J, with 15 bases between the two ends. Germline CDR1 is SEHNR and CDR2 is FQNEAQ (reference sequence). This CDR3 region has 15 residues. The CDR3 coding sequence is TGTGCCAGCAGCGCCACAGGGTCCCGTTACAATGAGCAGTTCTTC. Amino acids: CASSATGSRYNEQFF.

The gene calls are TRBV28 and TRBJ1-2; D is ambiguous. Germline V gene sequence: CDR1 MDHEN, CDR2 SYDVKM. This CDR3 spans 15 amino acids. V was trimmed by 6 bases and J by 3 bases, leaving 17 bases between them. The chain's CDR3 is CASSDGDTNDYGYTF. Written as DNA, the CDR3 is TGTGCCAGCAGCGACGGCGACACCAACGACTATGGCTACACCTTC.

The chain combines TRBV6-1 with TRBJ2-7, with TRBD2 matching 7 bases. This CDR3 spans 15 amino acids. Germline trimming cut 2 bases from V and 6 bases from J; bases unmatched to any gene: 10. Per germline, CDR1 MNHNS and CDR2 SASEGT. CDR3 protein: CASSEPTWEGVEQYF. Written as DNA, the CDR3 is TGTGCCAGCAGTGAACCCACGTGGGAGGGTGTCGAGCAGTACTTC.

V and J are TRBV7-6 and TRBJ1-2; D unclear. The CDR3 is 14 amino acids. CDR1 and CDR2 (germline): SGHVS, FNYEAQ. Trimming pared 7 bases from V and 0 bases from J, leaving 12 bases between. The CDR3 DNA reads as TGTGCCAGCACCTCCCAGGCACCTAACTATGGCTACACCTTC. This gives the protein CASTSQAPNYGYTF.

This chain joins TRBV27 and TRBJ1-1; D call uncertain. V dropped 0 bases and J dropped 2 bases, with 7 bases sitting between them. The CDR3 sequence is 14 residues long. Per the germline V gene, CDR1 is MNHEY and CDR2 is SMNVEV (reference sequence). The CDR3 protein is CASSLSRGNTEAFF. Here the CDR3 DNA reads TGTGCCAGCAGTTTATCGCGGGGAAACACTGAAGCTTTCTTT.

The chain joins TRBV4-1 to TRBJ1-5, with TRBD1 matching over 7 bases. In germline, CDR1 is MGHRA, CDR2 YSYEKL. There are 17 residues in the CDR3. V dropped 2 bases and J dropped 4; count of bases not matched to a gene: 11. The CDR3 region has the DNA TGCGCCAGCAGCCAATTGACAGGGCGTGACGGGAATCAGCCCCAGCATTTT. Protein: CASSQLTGRDGNQPQHF.

The CDR3 protein is CSVEGGVSTDTQYF. Written as DNA, the CDR3 is TGCAGCGTTGAGGGGGGAGTTTCCACAGATACGCAGTATTTT. The J gene is TRBJ2-3, the V gene TRBV29-1; TRBD2 is a possible D gene (6 bases). The CDR3 consists of 14 residues. Germline V lookup: CDR1 SQVTM, CDR2 ANQGSEA. V gave up 3 bases and J gave up 2 bases, with 12 bases separating them.

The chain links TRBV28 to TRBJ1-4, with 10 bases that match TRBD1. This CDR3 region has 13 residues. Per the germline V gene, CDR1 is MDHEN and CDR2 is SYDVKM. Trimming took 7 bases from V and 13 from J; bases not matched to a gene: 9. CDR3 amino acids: CASMGQGLFRLFF. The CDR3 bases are TGTGCCAGCATGGGACAGGGGCTTTTTAGACTGTTTTTT. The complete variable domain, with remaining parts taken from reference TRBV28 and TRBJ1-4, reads DVKVTQSSRYLVKRTGEKVFLECVQDMDHENMFWYRQDPGLGLRLIYFSYDVKMKEKGDIPEGYSVSREKKERFSLILESASTNQTSMYLCASMGQGLFRLFFGSGTQLSVL.

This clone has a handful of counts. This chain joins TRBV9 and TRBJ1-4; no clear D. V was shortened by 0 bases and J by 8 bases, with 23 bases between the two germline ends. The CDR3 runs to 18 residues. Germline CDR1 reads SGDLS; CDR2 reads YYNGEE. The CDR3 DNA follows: TGTGCCAGCAGCGTAGCCCCTAATGGGAATGGAGTAGACGAAAAACTGTTTTTT. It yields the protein CASSVAPNGNGVDEKLFF.

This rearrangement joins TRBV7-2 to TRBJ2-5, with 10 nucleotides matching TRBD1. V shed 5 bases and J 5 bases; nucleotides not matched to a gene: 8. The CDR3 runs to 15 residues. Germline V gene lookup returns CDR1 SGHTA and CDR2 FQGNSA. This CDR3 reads CASSEDRGGAETQYF. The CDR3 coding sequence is TGTGCCAGCAGCGAGGACAGGGGGGGAGCGGAGACCCAGTACTTC.

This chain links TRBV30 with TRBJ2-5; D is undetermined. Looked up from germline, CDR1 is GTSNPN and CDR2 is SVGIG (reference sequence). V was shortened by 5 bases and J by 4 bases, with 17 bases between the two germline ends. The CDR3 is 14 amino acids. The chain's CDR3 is CAWGKGMDPETQYF. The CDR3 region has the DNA TGTGCCTGGGGAAAAGGCATGGACCCAGAGACCCAGTACTTC.

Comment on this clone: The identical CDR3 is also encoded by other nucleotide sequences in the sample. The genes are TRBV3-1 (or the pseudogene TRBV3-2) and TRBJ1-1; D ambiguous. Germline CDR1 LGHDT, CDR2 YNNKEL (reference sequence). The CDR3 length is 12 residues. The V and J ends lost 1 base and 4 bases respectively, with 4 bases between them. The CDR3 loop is CASSQGGTEAFF. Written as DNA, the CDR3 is TGTGCCAGCAGCCAAGGCGGCACTGAAGCTTTCTTT.

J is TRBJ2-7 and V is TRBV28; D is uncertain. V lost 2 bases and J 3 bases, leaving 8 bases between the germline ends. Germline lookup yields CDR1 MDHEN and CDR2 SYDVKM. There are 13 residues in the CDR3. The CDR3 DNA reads TGTGCCAGCAGTTTAGTAGCTCGCTACGAGCAGTACTTC. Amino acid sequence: CASSLVARYEQYF. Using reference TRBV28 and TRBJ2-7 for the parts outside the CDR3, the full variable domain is DVKVTQSSRYLVKRTGEKVFLECVQDMDHENMFWYRQDPGLGLRLIYFSYDVKMKEKGDIPEGYSVSREKKERFSLILESASTNQTSMYLCASSLVARYEQYFGPGTRLTVT.

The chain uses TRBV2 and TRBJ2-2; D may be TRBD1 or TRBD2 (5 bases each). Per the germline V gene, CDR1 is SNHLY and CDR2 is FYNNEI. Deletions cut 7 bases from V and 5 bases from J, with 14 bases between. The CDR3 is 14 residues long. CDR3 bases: TGTGCCAGCAAACGGGGCTTTTTGACCGGGGAGCTGTTTTTT. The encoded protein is CASKRGFLTGELFF.